This T cell receptor beta chain originates from a study of cytomegalovirus exposure and HLA in healthy donors. Produced via immunoSEQ multiplex PCR; TCRdb's table is partial and in-frame only. The table includes about 160,000 clones, 70% to 90% detected once. Germline V gene data show CDR1 as MNHNS and CDR2 as SASEGT. Between the trimmed V and J ends, which lost 5 bases and 5 bases, there was a span of 7 bases. The length of the CDR3 is 12 residues. Input material: PBMCs. This clonotype was sampled from a woman aged 25-40 years in good health and CMV-seronegative. This chain joins TRBV6-1 and TRBJ2-1; the D is unclear. The CDR3 loop is CASSPSDNEQFF. The CDR3 DNA sequence: TGTGCCAGCAGTCCGTCCGACAATGAGCAGTTCTTC.